This record looks at one TCR beta chain sequence and its context. This specimen belongs to a study of blood T cell repertoires in COVID-19. Turning to the study itself: Some COVID-19 samples were acute and others convalescent; all came from the United States, Italy and Spain.

V was clipped by 4 bases and J by 4 bases, with 18 bases between them. This CDR3 contains 16 residues. In germline, CDR1 is SGHNT, CDR2 YYREEE (reference sequence). Only in-frame clones appear in the TCRdb table, and some are missing; sequencing was by immunoSEQ multiplex PCR. The repertoire holds approximately 210,000 clones, roughly 86% seen once, with approximately 5.1% in the top ten. This chain connects TRBV5-4 to TRBJ2-1; TRBD1 is a possible D gene (5 bases). Sequences were obtained from peripheral blood. The TCR sequence derives from a woman aged 70-85 years with active or convalescent COVID-19. The CDR3 region is CASSGAGISWYNEQFF. In DNA, the CDR3 is TGTGCCAGCAGCGGGGCAGGGATATCCTGGTACAATGAGCAGTTCTTC. Variable domain in full (rest from reference TRBV5-4 and TRBJ2-1): ETGVTQSPTHLIKTRGQQVTLRCSSQSGHNTVSWYQQALGQGPQFIFQYYREEENGRGNFPPRFSGLQFPNYSSELNVNALELDDSALYLCASSGAGISWYNEQFFGPGTRLTVL.